These T cell receptor beta chains were read from a single sample in a study of T cell changes during pregnancy in multiple sclerosis. Sequencing was performed with immunoSEQ multiplex PCR; in TCRdb, only in-frame clones are kept and a portion is missing. The sample shows approximately 40,000 clones, around 96% of them seen only once. The sequencing here drew on peripheral blood, taken in the second trimester of pregnancy. The receptors originated from a female donor with multiple sclerosis, enrolled in a pregnancy study. Each CDR3 is given with its conserved first and last residue. Fields, in order: V gene, clone size, D gene, J gene, CDR3 DNA, CDR3 protein. D genes are given only for firm matches. Rows give clone size only sometimes, using once, few, many, or a class for an expanded clone.

TRBV6-4	.	TRBD1	TRBJ2-1	TGTGCCAGCAGCGGGGACAGGGGCGACTACAATGAGCAGTTCTTC	CASSGDRGDYNEQFF
TRBV7-2	.	TRBD1	TRBJ1-1	TGTGCCAGCAGCCCAGGCAGGGGGCGGAACACTGAAGCTTTCTTT	CASSPGRGRNTEAFF
TRBV5-1	.	.	TRBJ1-1	TGCGCCAGCAGCCTCGTATCTAATCGGGGGGCCCGGGACGAAGCTTTCTTT	CASSLVSNRGARDEAFF
TRBV5-4	.	.	TRBJ1-1	TGTGCCAGCAGCGCGAACAGGGATGAAGCTTTCTTT	CASSANRDEAFF
TRBV2	once	TRBD1	TRBJ1-1	TGTGCCAGCAGTGTGGGGGACAGGAACACTGAAGCTTTCTTT	CASSVGDRNTEAFF
TRBV28	.	.	TRBJ1-5	TGTGCCAGCAGTTCCCCAGGGTCTGGTCAGCCCCAGCATTTT	CASSSPGSGQPQHF
TRBV4-1	.	TRBD1	TRBJ1-1	TGCGCCAGCAGCCTAAACAGGGGGGAAACTGAAGCTTTCTTT	CASSLNRGETEAFF
TRBV9	.	TRBD1	TRBJ1-2	TGTGCCAGCAGCGTTGGGACAGGGGGGGACTATGGCTACACCTTC	CASSVGTGGDYGYTF
TRBV18	.	.	TRBJ2-2	TGTGCCAGCCCTCACACGGCGGGGAACACCGGGGAGCTGTTTTTT	CASPHTAGNTGELFF
TRBV2	.	.	TRBJ2-5	TGTGCCAGCAGTGAGGGCCAGTTCCAAGAGACCCAGTACTTC	CASSEGQFQETQYF
TRBV6-5	.	TRBD2	TRBJ2-1	TGTGCCAGCAGTTACTCCGCCAGACTAGCGGGGAATGAGCAGTTCTTC	CASSYSARLAGNEQFF
TRBV9	.	TRBD1	TRBJ1-6	TGTGCCAGCAGCACTCGCCGGGACAGGGCCAATTCACCCCTCCACTTT	CASSTRRDRANSPLHF
TRBV9	.	.	TRBJ2-2	TGTGCCAGCAGCGTAGGACAGTTGGTCGGGGAGCTGTTTTTT	CASSVGQLVGELFF
TRBV7-2	.	.	TRBJ2-7	TGTGCCAGCAGCTTCCAGGGGACCTACGAGCAGTACTTC	CASSFQGTYEQYF
TRBV2	.	.	TRBJ2-7	TGTGCCAGCAGTGAAAGGTCAGGGCCGGCCAGCTACGAGCAGTACTTC	CASSERSGPASYEQYF
TRBV25-1	.	.	TRBJ1-1	TGTGCCAGCAGTGATTTCAGGGGCACGGACACTGAAGCTTTCTTT	CASSDFRGTDTEAFF
TRBV29-1	.	.	TRBJ2-1	TGCAGCGCTAAGGACAGGGGGCGTGGGCCGGGACTAGCGAGGAATGAGCAGTTCTTC	CSAKDRGRGPGLARNEQFF
TRBV10-3	.	.	TRBJ2-5	TGTGCCATCAGTGAGTCCGGGGGAGCCGGGGAGACCCAGTACTTC	CAISESGGAGETQYF
TRBV2	.	.	TRBJ2-2	TGTGCCAGCAACCGGGACTCCTCCGGGGAGCTGTTTTTT	CASNRDSSGELFF
TRBV11-2	once	.	TRBJ2-4	TGTGCCACCCGGGAGCTAGCCAAAAACATTCAGTACTTC	CATRELAKNIQYF
TRBV5-1	.	.	TRBJ2-5	TGCGCCAGCAGCCCTACAGATCAAGAGACCCAGTACTTC	CASSPTDQETQYF
TRBV21-1	.	.	TRBJ1-4	TGTGCCAGCAGCAAAGGGGGGCGCGCGAAACTGTTTTTT	CASSKGGRAKLFF
TRBV18	.	TRBD2	TRBJ2-7	TGTGCCAGCTCCCTCAGAGGCGGGAGCTCCTACGAGCAGTACTTC	CASSLRGGSSYEQYF
TRBV27	.	.	TRBJ2-6	TGTGCCAGCAGTTCCCTACCCGGCTCTGGGGCCAACGTCCTGACTTTC	CASSSLPGSGANVLTF
TRBV2	once	.	TRBJ1-1	TGTGCCAGCAGACGGACAGATATGAACACTGAAGCTTTCTTT	CASRRTDMNTEAFF
TRBV19	.	.	TRBJ1-3	TGTGCCAGTAGTCCACGGGGAAACACCATATATTTT	CASSPRGNTIYF
TRBV28	.	.	TRBJ1-2	TGTGCCAGCAGTGAAGTCCAGGGTAACTATGGCTACACCTTC	CASSEVQGNYGYTF
TRBV5-3	.	TRBD2	TRBJ2-7	TGTGCCAGAAGCGCGGGGGGCCTCTACGAGCAGTACTTC	CARSAGGLYEQYF
TRBV28	.	.	TRBJ2-1	TGTGCCAGCACATCTTCTGCAGATGAGCAGTTCTTC	CASTSSADEQFF
TRBV9	few	.	TRBJ2-2	TGTGCCAGCAGCGTAGCGGCAGGGGTTAACACCGGGGAGCTGTTTTTT	CASSVAAGVNTGELFF
TRBV29-1	.	TRBD2	TRBJ2-3	TGCAGCGTTGAAGAATTTCTAGCGGGAGGCGATGGGGATACGCAGTATTTT	CSVEEFLAGGDGDTQYF
TRBV28	.	.	TRBJ1-2	TGTGCCAGCAGTCCCCTGGACAGCAGAGGCTACACCTTC	CASSPLDSRGYTF
TRBV7-9	.	.	TRBJ1-2	TGTGCCAGCAGCTTAGGGGGGCAGGCGGTAACCTTC	CASSLGGQAVTF
TRBV2	.	.	TRBJ1-5	TGTGCCAGCAGTGAAGGGCGGGGCAGGAATCAGCCCCAGCATTTT	CASSEGRGRNQPQHF
TRBV5-4	.	.	TRBJ1-1	TGTGCCAGCAGCTTGGTCGGGGACACTGAAGCTTTCTTT	CASSLVGDTEAFF
TRBV5-4	.	TRBD2	TRBJ2-1	TGTGCCAGCAGATCTAGCGGGGGGTTCAATGAGCAGTTCTTC	CASRSSGGFNEQFF
TRBV2	.	.	TRBJ2-1	TGTGCCAGCAGTGAACGGTACAATGAGCAGTTCTTC	CASSERYNEQFF
TRBV20-1	.	TRBD1	TRBJ1-2	TGCAGTGCTACAGGGGGGTTGGGCTACACCTTC	CSATGGLGYTF
TRBV28	.	.	TRBJ2-7	TGTGCCAGCAGTACAGTAACCTACGAGCAGTACTTC	CASSTVTYEQYF
TRBV6-5	.	.	TRBJ2-5	TGTGCCAGCAGAACGCCGGGGATGGAGACCCAGTACTTC	CASRTPGMETQYF
TRBV2	.	.	TRBJ2-3	TGTGCCAGCAGGGAGGGACTGGCAGGGACAGATACGCAGTATTTT	CASREGLAGTDTQYF
TRBV7-2	.	.	TRBJ1-1	TGTGCCAGCAGGGGGGGGAGTATATTGGGTACTGAAGCTTTCTTT	CASRGGSILGTEAFF
TRBV5-1	.	.	TRBJ1-5	TGCGCCAGCAGCTTGGATGGGGGAGGTGATCAGCCCCAGCATTTT	CASSLDGGGDQPQHF
TRBV4-1	.	.	TRBJ1-1	TGCGCCAGCAGCCAAAGAACCCAGGACAGACAGAACACTGAAGCTTTCTTT	CASSQRTQDRQNTEAFF
TRBV7-3	.	TRBD1	TRBJ1-1	TGTGCCAGCAGCTTAGAAAATCGACAGGGTGCTGAAGCTTTCTTT	CASSLENRQGAEAFF